The next 18 T cell receptor beta chains were all read from a single sample in a study of PD-L1 blockade in urothelial cancer. Time point indicated: pretreatment peripheral blood. Profiled with immunoSEQ multiplex PCR; TCRdb holds only in-frame clones, not every one. Of more than 55,000 clones in the sample, around four fifths were seen once. Sequences were derived from PBMCs, sampled around atezolizumab (anti-PD-L1) treatment. The receptors here all came from a man between 65 and 85 years old with urothelial cancer.

The genes are TRBV11-3 and TRBJ2-7, with TRBD1 matching 7 bases. The CDR3 is 14 residues long. V shed 3 bases and J 4 bases; nucleotides not matched to a gene: 6. The germline V gene encodes CDR1 SGHNT and CDR2 YENEEA. The DNA for the CDR3 is TGTGCCAGCAGCTTGCCCGGGACAGATTACGAGCAGTACTTC. Translated, it gives CASSLPGTDYEQYF.

The V call is TRBV7-9, the J call TRBJ2-3, with 8 bases aligning to TRBD2. This CDR3 is built from 15 residues. Germline V CDR1 and CDR2: SEHNR, FQNEAQ (reference sequence). Trimming cost V 4 bases and J 5 bases; bases outside gene matches: 8. DNA of the CDR3: TGTGCCAGCAGCTCGACCGGGAGGGGAGGAGATACGCAGTATTTT. It encodes CASSSTGRGGDTQYF.

J is TRBJ2-1 and V is TRBV9, with 9 bases lining up with TRBD1. From germline, CDR1 is SGDLS and CDR2 YYNGEE. The V gene end was trimmed by 4 bases and the J gene end by 7 bases; junction bases not matched to a gene: 9. This CDR3 comprises 15 residues. CDR3 sequence (DNA): TGTGCCAGCAGCCCAGGACAGGGGTGGGCGAATGAGCAGTTCTTC. Its translation is CASSPGQGWANEQFF.

The chain couples TRBV28 to TRBJ1-1, with 9 positions matching TRBD1. CDR1 and CDR2 (germline): MDHEN, SYDVKM. Trimming at V came to 5 bases and at J to 10 bases, leaving 11 bases not matched to a gene. The CDR3 has 14 residues. The CDR3 loop reads CASSLWGTGLRAFF. Here the CDR3 DNA reads TGTGCCAGCAGTCTGTGGGGGACAGGGCTCAGAGCTTTCTTT.

V and J are TRBV10-3 and TRBJ2-1; TRBD2 agrees at 9 bases. This CDR3 is 16 amino acids long. V lost 8 bases and J lost 8; bases outside the gene matches: 16. Germline CDR1 reads ENHRY; CDR2 reads SYGVKD. CDR3 region: CAIRETSGLSGDEQFF. In DNA form, the CDR3 reads TGTGCCATCCGGGAGACTAGCGGCCTCTCGGGCGATGAGCAGTTCTTC.

The V gene is TRBV29-1, the J gene TRBJ1-2, with a tentative D call TRBD1 (6 bases). The germline gives CDR1 SQVTM, CDR2 ANQGSEA. The ends were cut back, 1 base at V and 4 bases at J, with 16 bases in the middle. The CDR3 sequence is 15 residues long. CDR3 nucleotide sequence: TGCAGCGTTGAAGGCCCATCAGGGGTCGCCTATGGCTACACCTTC. It yields the protein CSVEGPSGVAYGYTF. Complete variable domain (other parts from reference TRBV29-1 and TRBJ1-2): SAVISQKPSRDICQRGTSLTIQCQVDSQVTMMFWYRQQPGQSLTLIATANQGSEATYESGFVIDKFPISRPNLTFSTLTVSNMSPEDSSIYLCSVEGPSGVAYGYTFGSGTRLTVV.

This clone was counted only a few times. This chain joins TRBV7-7 and TRBJ2-2; D uncertain. This CDR3 spans 16 amino acids. Trimming stripped 1 base from V and 2 bases from J, with 11 bases between. CDR1 SSHAT and CDR2 FNYEAQ come from the germline V gene (reference sequence). The chain's CDR3 is CASSLGRQVNTGELFF. Written as DNA, the CDR3 is TGTGCCAGCAGCTTAGGTCGGCAGGTCAACACCGGGGAGCTGTTTTTT. Full variable domain (outside the CDR3, taken from reference TRBV7-7 and TRBJ2-2): GAGVSQSPRYKVTKRGQDVTLRCDPISSHATLYWYQQALGQGPEFLTYFNYEAQPDKSGLPSDRFSAERPEGSISTLTIQRTEQRDSAMYRCASSLGRQVNTGELFFGEGSRLTVL.

The chain has TRBV28 and TRBJ2-3; no clear D gene. This CDR3 has 13 residues. Between the trimmed V and J ends, which lost 5 bases and 0 bases, there was a span of 6 bases. Germline assignment: CDR1 MDHEN and CDR2 SYDVKM. The CDR3 DNA sequence: TGTGCCAGCAGTCCCCCTAGCACAGATACGCAGTATTTT. Translation gives CASSPPSTDTQYF.

The J gene is TRBJ2-7, the V gene TRBV4-3; possible D gene TRBD2, 5 bases. The CDR3 sequence is 17 residues long. Trimming shortened V by 0 bases and J by 2 bases, and 17 bases separated the two germline ends. Germline CDR1 and CDR2: LGHNA and YSLEER. In nucleotides, the CDR3 is TGCGCCAGCAGCCAAGATGCCCTCCGGGGATCCGCCTACGAGCAGTACTTC. Its protein product is CASSQDALRGSAYEQYF.

The chain has TRBV2 and TRBJ1-5, with D perhaps matching TRBD1 (5 bases). V was pared by 4 bases and J by 7 bases, with 17 bases between. This CDR3 is 15 amino acids long. Per germline, CDR1 SNHLY and CDR2 FYNNEI. In DNA form, the CDR3 reads TGTGCCAGCAGTGCGGCTCTTAGGGGTCGGCAGCCCCAGCATTTT. Protein sequence: CASSAALRGRQPQHF.

This rearrangement joins TRBV11-3 to TRBJ2-7; 7 positions agree with TRBD2. Looked up from germline, CDR1 is SGHNT and CDR2 is YENEEA. The CDR3 loop spans 16 amino acids. V was pared by 0 bases and J by 5 bases, with 10 bases of the junction left unmatched. DNA for the CDR3: TGTGCCAGCAGCTTAGAAGGCGGGGGAGGCTTCCACGAGCAGTACTTC. Protein sequence: CASSLEGGGGFHEQYF.

V usage is TRBV7-9 and J usage is TRBJ2-7, with 7 bases matching TRBD1. The ends lost 4 bases at V and 9 bases at J; junction bases unmatched: 12. In germline, CDR1 is SEHNR, CDR2 FQNEAQ (reference sequence). The length of the CDR3 is 14 residues. CDR3 loop: CASSSYDRAKVQYF. As DNA, the CDR3 is TGTGCCAGCAGCTCCTACGACAGGGCGAAGGTGCAGTACTTC.

The chain is built from TRBV7-6 and TRBJ2-1; a possible D gene is TRBD1 (5 bases). Trimming cost V 0 bases and J 1 base, with 13 bases left between them. Germline loops: CDR1 SGHVS, CDR2 FNYEAQ. The CDR3 covers 17 residues. In nucleotides, the CDR3 is TGTGCCAGCAGCTTAGCGCAACAGGAGTGGTCCTACAATGAGCAGTTCTTC. This translates into CASSLAQQEWSYNEQFF. Full variable domain (missing parts from reference TRBV7-6 and TRBJ2-1): GAGVSQSPRYKVTKRGQDVALRCDPISGHVSLYWYRQALGQGPEFLTYFNYEAQQDKSGLPNDRFSAERPEGSISTLTIQRTEQRDSAMYRCASSLAQQEWSYNEQFFGPGTRLTVL.

This chain joins TRBV18 and TRBJ2-7; tentative D call: TRBD2 (5 bases). There are 14 residues in the CDR3. Germline CDR1 reads KGHSH; CDR2 reads LQKENI. The V and J ends lost 3 bases and 0 bases respectively, with 9 bases between them. In DNA form, the CDR3 reads TGTGCCAGCTCACCGGAGGCCACCTCCTACGAGCAGTACTTC. It codes for CASSPEATSYEQYF.

V gene TRBV18 combines with J gene TRBJ1-5; D not resolved. Trimming pared 6 bases from V and 7 bases from J, leaving 16 bases between. The CDR3 is 14 amino acids. Germline CDR1 and CDR2: KGHSH and LQKENI. CDR3 sequence: CASSLPGSGQPQHF. The DNA of the CDR3 is TGTGCCAGCTCCCTCCCGGGATCGGGACAGCCCCAGCATTTT.

In its sample, this clone was seen a few times. The V and J genes are TRBV19 and TRBJ2-1; 9 bases match TRBD1. V was pared by 6 bases and J by 4 bases, with 10 bases of the junction left unmatched. This CDR3 is built from 16 residues. Germline-derived CDR1 and CDR2 are LNHDA and SQIVND (reference sequence). For the CDR3, the DNA is TGTGCCAGTAGCAGTGGGGGGACAGGGTTTTACAATGAGCAGTTCTTC. It translates to CASSSGGTGFYNEQFF.

V usage is TRBV28 and J usage is TRBJ2-7, with D unclear. In germline, CDR1 is MDHEN, CDR2 SYDVKM. V lost 6 bases, J lost 3 bases, and 12 bases lay in between. The CDR3 is 13 amino acids. This CDR3 is CASSTFDFYEQYF. The CDR3 DNA reads as TGTGCCAGCAGCACTTTCGACTTCTACGAGCAGTACTTC.

The chain uses TRBV6-6 and TRBJ2-1; weak D call: TRBD1 (6 bases). Germline CDR1 and CDR2: MNHNY and SVGAGI (reference sequence). V lost 5 bases and J 7 bases, leaving 18 bases between the germline ends. The CDR3 contains 15 residues. The DNA for the CDR3 is TGTGCCAGCAGTGATTCAGGGGTTCTGGGTAATGAGCAGTTCTTC. It is translated as CASSDSGVLGNEQFF.